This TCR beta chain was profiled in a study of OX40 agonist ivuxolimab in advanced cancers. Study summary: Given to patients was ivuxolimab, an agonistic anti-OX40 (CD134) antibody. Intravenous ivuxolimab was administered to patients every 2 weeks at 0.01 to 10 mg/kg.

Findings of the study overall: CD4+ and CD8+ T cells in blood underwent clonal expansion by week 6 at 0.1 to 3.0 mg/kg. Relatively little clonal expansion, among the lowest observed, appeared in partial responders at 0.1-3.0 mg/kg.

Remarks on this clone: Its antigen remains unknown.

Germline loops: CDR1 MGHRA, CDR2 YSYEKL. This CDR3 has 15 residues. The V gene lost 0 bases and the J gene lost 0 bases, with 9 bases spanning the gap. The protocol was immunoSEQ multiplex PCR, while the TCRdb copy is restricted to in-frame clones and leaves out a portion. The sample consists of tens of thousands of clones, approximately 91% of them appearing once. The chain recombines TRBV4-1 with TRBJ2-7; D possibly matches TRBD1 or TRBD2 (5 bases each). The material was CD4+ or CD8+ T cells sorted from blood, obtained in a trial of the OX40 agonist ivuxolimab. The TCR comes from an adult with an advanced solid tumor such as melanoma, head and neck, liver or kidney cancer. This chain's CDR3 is CASSQEGDPSYEQYF. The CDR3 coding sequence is TGCGCCAGCAGCCAAGAAGGGGACCCCTCCTACGAGCAGTACTTC.